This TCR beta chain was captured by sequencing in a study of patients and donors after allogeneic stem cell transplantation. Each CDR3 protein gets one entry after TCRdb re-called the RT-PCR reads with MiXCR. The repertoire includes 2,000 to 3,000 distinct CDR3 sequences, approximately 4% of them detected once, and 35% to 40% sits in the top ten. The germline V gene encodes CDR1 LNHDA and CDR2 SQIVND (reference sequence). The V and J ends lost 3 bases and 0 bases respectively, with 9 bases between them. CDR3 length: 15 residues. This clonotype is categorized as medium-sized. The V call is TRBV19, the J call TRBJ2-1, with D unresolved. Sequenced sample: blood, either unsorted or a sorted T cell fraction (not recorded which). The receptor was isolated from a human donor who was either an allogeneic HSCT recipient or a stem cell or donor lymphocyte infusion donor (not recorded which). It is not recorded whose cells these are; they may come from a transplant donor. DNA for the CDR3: TGTGCCAGTAGTATTGAAAAGAGCTCCTACAATGAGCAGTTCTTC. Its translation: CASSIEKSSYNEQFF.